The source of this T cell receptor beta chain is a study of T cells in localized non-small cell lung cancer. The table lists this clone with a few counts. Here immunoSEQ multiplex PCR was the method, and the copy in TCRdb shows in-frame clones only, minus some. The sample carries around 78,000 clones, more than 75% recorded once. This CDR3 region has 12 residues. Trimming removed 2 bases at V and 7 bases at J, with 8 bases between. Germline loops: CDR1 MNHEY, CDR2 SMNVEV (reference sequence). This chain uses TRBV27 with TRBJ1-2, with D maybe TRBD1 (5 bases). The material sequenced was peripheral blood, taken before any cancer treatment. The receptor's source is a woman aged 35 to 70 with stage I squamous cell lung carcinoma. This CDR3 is CASSLRGVGYTF. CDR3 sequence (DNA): TGTGCCAGCAGTTTACGAGGGGTTGGCTACACCTTC.